Sequencing of this T cell receptor (beta chain) was carried out in a study of blood T cell repertoires in COVID-19. On the study more broadly: Whether acute or convalescent, the COVID-19 samples came from the United States, Italy and Spain. PBMCs, B-cell-depleted T cells, or T cells provided the cDNA or gDNA that made up the material.

Per the study methods: Reference gene primer amplification yielded estimated nucleated cell counts. The assay was immunoSEQ multiplex PCR, and TCRdb's table has in-frame clones only and misses some. The V and J calls and the clone size are those of that table, but D and trimming were determined from the DNA. The repertoire holds a few hundred thousand clones, with 85% to 90% as singletons. Germline CDR1 GTSNPN, CDR2 SVGIG (reference sequence). This CDR3 has 13 amino acids. The V end was cut by 2 bases, the J end by 4 bases, with 12 bases between. Sequencing input: peripheral blood. This rearrangement joins TRBV30 to TRBJ2-7; weak D call: TRBD2 (5 bases). The source is a man aged 60-69 years with acute or convalescent COVID-19. The CDR3 sequence is CAWSRTQDYEQYF. For the CDR3, the DNA is TGTGCCTGGAGTCGGACTCAAGATTACGAGCAGTACTTC.